The present T cell receptor beta chain was sequenced within a study of shared clonotypes between healthy human individuals. Every immunoSEQ plate was one replicate of a subset's evenly spread DNA. Sorted-subset replicate PCRs used approximately 180 ng of genomic DNA. This amount corresponded to 25,000 to 30,000 T cell genomes. Profiling relied on immunoSEQ multiplex PCR, and the TCRdb table lists in-frame clones only, not all of them. This table has more than 550,000 clones, about two thirds appearing once. Healthy and HIV-negative, the adult donors had no recent acute infections or vaccinations. This clone was picked up one time. The specimen was memory CD4+ T cells sorted from blood. As to subset: CD45RA-negative fraction. The sequence was collected from a woman in her 30s in good health.

CDR3 protein: CASRTRRLGGKAFF. The DNA of the CDR3 is TGTGCCAGCAGGACCCGCAGGTTGGGGGGGAAAGCTTTCTTT. This sequence joins TRBV28 and TRBJ1-1; D is perhaps TRBD1 (5 bases). In germline, CDR1 is MDHEN, CDR2 SYDVKM. The CDR3 has 14 amino acids. Trimming took 6 bases from V and 9 from J, leaving 20 bases between them.